Presented here are 19 T cell receptor beta chains from one specimen sequenced in a study of post-analysis software for immune sequencing data (dated by TCRdb to the mid-2010s). Findings and caveats that apply to the study as a whole: Significantly higher frequencies in patients than in controls were found for five TRBV segments, including TRBV5-6, TRBV5-1 and TRBV20-1.

Receptor libraries were prepared by PCR. Data came from an Illumina HiSeq 2500. To reduce PCR and sequencing biases, unique molecular identifiers were built into the TCR beta cDNA libraries. TCRdb trimmed public reads at Q25 via fastp, called clones via MiXCR and kept in-frame beta chains. Identical CDR3 protein sequences are pooled into one entry, listed with their most common genes and DNA. Counted in this sample were 600,000 to 750,000 distinct CDR3 sequences; over 45% of them appeared once. The biggest ten clones account for approximately 10% of the sample. These TCRs' antigens remain unknown. The sequenced material came from blood. These receptor sequences come from a girl aged 2-10 years with multiple sclerosis.

The chain employs TRBV14 and TRBJ2-5; tentative D call: TRBD1 (7 bases). The germline gives CDR1 SGHDN, CDR2 FVKESK. V lost 1 base, J lost 2 bases, and 17 bases lay in between. The CDR3 is 17 amino acids. The CDR3 DNA is TGTGCCAGCAGCCAAGGAAAACTTCCAGGGGGGCAAGAGACCCAGTACTTC. Translated: CASSQGKLPGGQETQYF. Complete variable domain (other parts from reference TRBV14 and TRBJ2-5): EAGVTQFPSHSVIEKGQTVTLRCDPISGHDNLYWYRRVMGKEIKFLLHFVKESKQDESGMPNNRFLAERTGGTYSTLKVQPAELEDSGVYFCASSQGKLPGGQETQYFGPGTRLLVL.

This clonotype has only a few counts. The chain uses TRBV9 and TRBJ2-1; D remains ambiguous. V lost 0 bases and J lost 3, with 10 bases in between. CDR3 length equals 15 residues. Germline loops: CDR1 SGDLS, CDR2 YYNGEE. The CDR3 bases are TGTGCCAGCAGCGTAGCTGCGGCTAGCTACAATGAGCAGTTCTTC. It yields the protein CASSVAAASYNEQFF.

The V call is TRBV20-1, the J call TRBJ2-7; TRBD2 might be the D (6 bases). Germline CDR1 and CDR2: DFQATT and SNEGSKA (reference sequence). The CDR3 has 13 amino acids. V was clipped by 5 bases and J by 2 bases, with 13 bases between them. The CDR3 here is CSAPGLATYEQYF. The CDR3 coding sequence is TGCAGTGCTCCGGGACTGGCAACCTACGAGCAGTACTTC.

The sample holds a few counts of this clonotype. The rearrangement joins TRBV24-1 to TRBJ2-1; no clear D gene. Germline assignment: CDR1 KGHDR and CDR2 SFDVKD. The ends were cut back, 0 bases at V and 11 bases at J, with 7 bases in the middle. The CDR3 has 12 amino acids. The CDR3 DNA follows: TGTGCCACCAGTGATTTGCAAAATAAGCAGTTCTTC. Its protein product is CATSDLQNKQFF.

The rearrangement joins TRBV28 to TRBJ2-4; D gene unclear. The DNA end is more similar to TRBJ2-7, so the J call may be wrong. The CDR3 covers 11 residues. Germline V lookup: CDR1 MDHEN, CDR2 SYDVKM. CDR3 in amino acids: CASISYSEQYF. CDR3 bases: TGTGCCAGCATAAGCTACTCCGAGCAGTACTTC.

The genes are TRBV27 and TRBJ2-1; maybe TRBD1 (6 bases). CDR3 length equals 16 residues. CDR1 is MNHEY, CDR2 SMNVEV, per germline (reference sequence). Trimming pared 2 bases from V and 4 bases from J, leaving 15 bases between. The chain's CDR3 is CASSLRSTDSYNEQFF. CDR3 sequence (DNA): TGTGCCAGCAGTTTAAGGTCTACGGACAGTTACAATGAGCAGTTCTTC.

With respect to this clonotype: A read error may account for a junction end that differs from germline. The chain has TRBV28 and TRBJ1-3, with no clear D. CDR3 length equals 16 residues. Germline V lookup: CDR1 MDHEN, CDR2 SYDVKM. CDR3 loop: CVSSGRRILSGNTIYF. The CDR3, as DNA: TGTGTCAGCAGTGGAAGACGGATTCTCTCTGGAAACACCATATATTTT.

The sample holds a few counts of this clonotype. The V and J genes are TRBV29-1 and TRBJ2-7, with 7 bases identical to TRBD1. The CDR3 runs to 13 residues. CDR1 and CDR2 from the germline V gene are SQVTM and ANQGSEA. With V trimmed by 5 bases and J by 3 bases, 7 bases remained unmatched. In DNA, the CDR3 is TGCAGCGTTACCGGGACAGAAAACTACGAGCAGTACTTC. The encoded protein is CSVTGTENYEQYF.

CDR3 coding DNA: TGTGCCAGCAGCAAAAGGCTTCGGTCCTTTTCCTACGAGCAGTACTTC. It encodes CASSKRLRSFSYEQYF. J is TRBJ2-7 and V is TRBV21-1. TRBV21-1 corresponds to a pseudogene. The CDR3 contains 16 residues.

This chain uses TRBV28 with TRBJ1-2, with D tentatively TRBD1 (5 bases). This CDR3 region has 13 residues. Trimming pared 6 bases from V and 4 bases from J, leaving 12 bases between. The germline CDR1 and CDR2 sequences are MDHEN and SYDVKM. DNA of the CDR3: TGTGCCAGCAGACCCTCGACAGCCTATGGCTACACCTTC. Protein product: CASRPSTAYGYTF.

The chain has TRBV7-2 and TRBJ2-5; D call uncertain. This CDR3 has 14 residues. Germline CDR1 SGHTA, CDR2 FQGNSA. The V and J ends lost 1 base and 11 bases respectively, with 17 bases between them. CDR3 in DNA: TGTGCCAGCAGCTTAGGTCCGGCGAACAATGAGCAGTACTTC. Its protein is CASSLGPANNEQYF.

Points on this clonotype: A junction end diverges from the germline sequence, so it may reflect a read error. The chain combines TRBV12-3 or TRBV12-4 with TRBJ2-3; unclear D gene. The CDR3 has 14 amino acids. In DNA form, the CDR3 reads TGTGCCGGCAGTTTAGACCCGAGCGCAGATACGCAGTATTTT. Amino acids: CAGSLDPSADTQYF.

This clonotype was seen more than once but under ten times. The genes are TRBV4-2 and TRBJ2-3; 13 positions agree with TRBD2. The trim removed 1 base at V and 6 bases at J, leaving 7 bases unmatched. The CDR3 extends over 17 amino acids. The germline V gene has CDR1 LGHNA and CDR2 YNFKEQ. DNA for the CDR3: TGTGCCAGCAGCCAAGGGACTAGCGGGGGAGTCACTGATACGCAGTATTTT. Translation gives CASSQGTSGGVTDTQYF.

This clonotype is a singleton in its sample. The gene calls are TRBV29-1 and TRBJ2-3, with 7 bases lining up with TRBD2. V shed 6 bases and J 8 bases; nucleotides not matched to a gene: 5. This CDR3 contains 11 residues. Germline lookup yields CDR1 SQVTM and CDR2 ANQGSEA. The CDR3 bases are TGCAGCGTCGTGCTAGCGGCTACGCAGTATTTT. It translates to CSVVLAATQYF.

This clonotype turned up a few times. This rearrangement joins TRBV29-1 to TRBJ2-6, with unresolved D. Germline values: CDR1 SQVTM, CDR2 ANQGSEA. This CDR3 comprises 13 residues. The ends were cut back, 5 bases at V and 2 bases at J, with 7 bases in the middle. DNA for the CDR3: TGCAGCGTTCGGACCACTGGGGCCAACGTCCTGACTTTC. This gives the protein CSVRTTGANVLTF.

The table lists this clonotype with a few counts. The gene calls are TRBV6-6 and TRBJ2-7; 10 bases fit TRBD1. Gene TRBJ2-5 matches the end of the DNA better, so the J call may be wrong. This CDR3 is built from 16 residues. Germline V gene data show CDR1 as MNHNY and CDR2 as SVGAGI (reference sequence). CDR3 amino acids: CASSKTGQGKGGTQYF. DNA for the CDR3: TGTGCCAGCAGTAAGACGGGACAGGGGAAGGGGGGGACCCAGTACTTC.

V usage is TRBV6-2 or TRBV6-3 and J usage is TRBJ2-3, with D possibly matching TRBD2 (7 bases). The germline gives CDR1 MNHEY, CDR2 SVGEGT. The V end was cut by 5 bases, the J end by 4 bases, with 13 bases between. The CDR3 runs to 14 residues. CDR3 in amino acids: CASSLRGQPDTQYF. The CDR3 DNA is TGTGCCAGCAGTCTGCGGGGGCAGCCAGATACGCAGTATTTT.

This rearrangement joins TRBV11-2 to TRBJ2-1; 9 bases map to TRBD2. CDR1 and CDR2 from the germline V gene are SGHAT and FQNNGV. This CDR3 has 17 amino acids. V gave up 5 bases and J gave up 7 bases; unmatched junction bases: 15. The CDR3 reads CASSQTLASGTPNEQFF. For the CDR3, the DNA is TGTGCCAGCAGCCAGACCTTGGCTAGCGGGACTCCTAATGAGCAGTTCTTC.

The CDR3 region is CASSWKRTNEQYF. The CDR3 DNA reads as TGTGCCAGCAGTTGGAAGAGGACCAACGAGCAGTACTTC. The chain is built from TRBV6-2 or TRBV6-3 and TRBJ2-5; D is unclear. The J call is in doubt because the DNA end fits TRBJ2-7 better. This CDR3 contains 13 residues. Germline CDR1 reads MNHEY; CDR2 reads SVGEGT.